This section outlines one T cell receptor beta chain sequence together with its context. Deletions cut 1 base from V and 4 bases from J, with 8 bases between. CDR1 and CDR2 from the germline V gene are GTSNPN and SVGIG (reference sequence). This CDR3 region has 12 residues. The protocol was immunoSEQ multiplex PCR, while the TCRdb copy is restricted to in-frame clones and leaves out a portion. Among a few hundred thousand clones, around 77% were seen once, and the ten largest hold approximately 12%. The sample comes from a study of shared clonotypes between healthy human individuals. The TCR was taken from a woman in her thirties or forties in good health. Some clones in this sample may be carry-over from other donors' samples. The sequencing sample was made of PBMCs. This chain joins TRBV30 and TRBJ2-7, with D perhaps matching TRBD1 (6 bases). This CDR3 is CAWSEQGYEQYF. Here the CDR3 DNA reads TGTGCCTGGAGTGAACAGGGATACGAGCAGTACTTC.